The T cell receptor (beta chain) under discussion was sequenced for a study of beta chain features in type 1 diabetes. Turning to the study itself: Sorted cells examined across all samples numbered 107,917,701. Overall study findings and caveats: When Type 1 diabetes patients were examined, their TCRB CDR3s proved moderately but significantly shorter in all four CD4+ subsets.

This clone occurred a few times. As yet, its antigen is unknown. One end of the junction varies from germline; a read error may be responsible. Expressed TCRB transcripts were sequenced, since all the RNA that had been isolated was reverse transcribed. Assay: immunoSEQ multiplex PCR; the TCRdb copy retains only in-frame clones and omits some. There are 600,000 to 700,000 clones in the sample; approximately 13% occur only once, and around 0.12% lies in the top ten. This sequence was found in a man in his thirties or forties with type 1 diabetes. Sequenced input: naive CD4+ T cells from blood.

The CDR3 sequence is CASSEEVGARQLF. CDR3 bases: TGTGCCAGCAGTGAAGAGGTGGGGGCCAGACAGCTTTTT. This chain joins TRBV2 and TRBJ1-1; D is perhaps TRBD1 (6 bases). The CDR3 sequence is 13 residues long. CDR1 and CDR2 (germline): SNHLY, FYNNEI.